This is a list of T cell receptor beta chains from one sample in a study of beta chain features in type 1 diabetes. Sequenced by immunoSEQ multiplex PCR; TCRdb stores in-frame clones only, minus some. The top ten hold 0.023% of the sample, which has 860,000 or so clones, under 20% seen once. Material for sequencing was naive CD4+ T cells from blood. These receptors all stem from a woman aged 18-30 years in good health. Both conserved end residues are part of each CDR3. Each record gives: D gene, V gene, clone size, J gene, CDR3 protein, CDR3 DNA. D genes are given only for firm matches. A clone size is listed for some rows: how often the clone was seen (once, few, many), or a class if it is expanded.

TRBD1	TRBV28	-	TRBJ2-7	CASRDRGTGGYHEQYF	TGTGCCAGCAGGGACCGCGGGACAGGGGGTTACCACGAGCAGTACTTC
TRBD2	TRBV13	-	TRBJ2-3	CASSLIRLGRGALPDTQYF	TGTGCCAGCAGCTTAATTCGATTGGGGAGGGGTGCTCTTCCAGATACGCAGTATTTT
-	TRBV2	few	TRBJ2-1	CASSEGRADYNEQFF	TGTGCCAGCAGTGAAGGGAGGGCGGACTACAATGAGCAGTTCTTC
TRBD1	TRBV2	-	TRBJ1-2	CASSELGTGGGNYGYTF	TGTGCCAGCAGTGAATTAGGGACAGGGGGCGGTAACTATGGCTACACCTTC
TRBD1	TRBV7-9	-	TRBJ1-2	CASSLGLGQGGYGYTF	TGTGCCAGCAGCTTAGGCCTAGGACAGGGCGGCTATGGCTACACCTTC
TRBD2	TRBV7-2	few	TRBJ2-1	CASSLGLAGNNEQFF	TGTGCCAGCAGCTTAGGACTAGCGGGTAACAATGAGCAGTTCTTC
TRBD1	TRBV28	few	TRBJ1-4	CASRDRGSGEKLFF	TGTGCCAGCAGAGACAGGGGATCGGGCGAAAAACTGTTTTTT
-	TRBV7-8	-	TRBJ2-3	CASSLRMDSLRDTQYF	TGTGCCAGCAGCTTAAGGATGGACAGCCTTCGGGATACGCAGTATTTT
-	TRBV5-1	-	TRBJ2-5	CASSLGVDRQETQYF	TGCGCCAGCAGCTTGGGAGTTGACAGGCAAGAGACCCAGTACTTC
-	TRBV7-2	-	TRBJ2-4	CASSPDRGENIQYF	TGTGCCAGCAGCCCAGATCGAGGGGAAAACATTCAGTACTTC
-	TRBV7-2	few	TRBJ2-5	CASSLVARMGLETQYF	TGTGCCAGCAGCTTAGTCGCAAGGATGGGCTTGGAGACCCAGTACTTC
TRBD1	TRBV14	-	TRBJ2-1	CASSQDWTGRNEQFF	TGTGCCAGCAGCCAAGATTGGACAGGGCGCAATGAGCAGTTCTTC
-	TRBV16	once	TRBJ1-4	CASSQAQRGTPKLFF	TGTGCCAGCAGCCAAGCGCAACGGGGGACCCCGAAACTGTTTTTT
-	TRBV28	-	TRBJ2-7	CASASINSYEQYF	TGTGCCAGCGCGTCCATAAACTCCTACGAGCAGTACTTC
-	TRBV18	few	TRBJ2-5	CASSLRWQETQYF	TGTGCCAGCTCACTCAGATGGCAAGAGACCCAGTACTTC